The sequence of this TCR beta chain was determined in a study of T cell responses to AZD1222 COVID-19 vaccine. Notes on the study in general: Receipt of two AZD1222 doses was followed by a rise in Spike-specific TCR breadth and depth.

This CDR3 is 12 amino acids long. The V end lost 5 bases, the J end lost 9 bases, and 11 bases lay between the germline ends. CDR1 is SNHLY and CDR2 is FYNNEI in the germline V gene. On this clone itself: The antigen remains unidentified.

TCRdb's copy holds only in-frame clones and misses some; the assay was immunoSEQ multiplex PCR. The sample includes approximately 84,000 clones, 75% to 90% of them seen just once. The TCR comes from an adult in good health. The material sequenced was peripheral blood, taken on day 0 of AZD1222 vaccination. The chain is built from TRBV2 and TRBJ2-1; D unresolved. DNA of the CDR3: TGTGCCAGCAGTCGGGCGTCGGCTGAGCAGTTCTTC. Translating gives CASSRASAEQFF.